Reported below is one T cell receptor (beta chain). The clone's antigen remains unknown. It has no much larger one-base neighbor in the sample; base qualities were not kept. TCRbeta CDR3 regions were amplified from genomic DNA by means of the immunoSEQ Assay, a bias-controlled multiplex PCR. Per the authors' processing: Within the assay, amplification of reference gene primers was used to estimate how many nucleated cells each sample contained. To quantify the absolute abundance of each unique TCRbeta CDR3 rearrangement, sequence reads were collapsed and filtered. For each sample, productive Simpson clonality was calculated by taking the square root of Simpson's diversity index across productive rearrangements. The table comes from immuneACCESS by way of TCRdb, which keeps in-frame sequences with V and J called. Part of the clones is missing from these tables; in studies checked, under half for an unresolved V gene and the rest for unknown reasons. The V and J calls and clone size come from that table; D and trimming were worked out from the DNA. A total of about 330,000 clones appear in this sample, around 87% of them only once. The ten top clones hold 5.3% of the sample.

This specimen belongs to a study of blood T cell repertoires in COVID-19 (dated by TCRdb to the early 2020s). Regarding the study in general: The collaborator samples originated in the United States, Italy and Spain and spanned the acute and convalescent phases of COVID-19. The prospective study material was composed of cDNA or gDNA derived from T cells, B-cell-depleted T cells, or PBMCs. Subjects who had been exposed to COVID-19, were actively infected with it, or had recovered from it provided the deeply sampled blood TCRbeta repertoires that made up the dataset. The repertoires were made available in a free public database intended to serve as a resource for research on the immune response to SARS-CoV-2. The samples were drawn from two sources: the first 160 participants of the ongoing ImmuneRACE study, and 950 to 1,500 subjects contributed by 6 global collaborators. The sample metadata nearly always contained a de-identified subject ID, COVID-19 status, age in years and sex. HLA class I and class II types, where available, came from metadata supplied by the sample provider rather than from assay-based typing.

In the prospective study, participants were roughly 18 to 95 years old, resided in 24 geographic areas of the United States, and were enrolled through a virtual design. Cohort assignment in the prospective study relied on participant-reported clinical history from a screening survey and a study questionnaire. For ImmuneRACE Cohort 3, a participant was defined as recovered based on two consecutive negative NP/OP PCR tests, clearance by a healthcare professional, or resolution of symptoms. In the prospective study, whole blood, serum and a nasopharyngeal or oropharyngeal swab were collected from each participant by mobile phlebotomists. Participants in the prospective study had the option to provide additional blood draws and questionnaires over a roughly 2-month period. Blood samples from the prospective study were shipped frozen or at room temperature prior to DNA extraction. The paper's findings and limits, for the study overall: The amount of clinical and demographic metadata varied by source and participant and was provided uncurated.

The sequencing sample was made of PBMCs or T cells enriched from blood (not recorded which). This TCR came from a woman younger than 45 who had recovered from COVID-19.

The CDR3 here reads CASSTGQGIAQYF. The nucleotide sequence reads TGTGCCAGCAGCACGGGACAGGGAATAGCCCAGTACTTC. The chain employs TRBV7-9 and TRBJ2-5; 9 bases in the junction line up with TRBD1. Trimmed from V: 5 bases; trimmed from J: 9 bases; junction bases lacking a gene match: 7. Including cysteine and phenylalanine, the CDR3 has 13 amino acids. Solely the CDR3 DNA is kept, with 39 bases framed from the first base. The germline V gene (reference sequence) supplies CDR1 SEHNR and CDR2 FQNEAQ. The full variable domain, with segments outside the CDR3 supplied by the reference TRBV7-9 and TRBJ2-5 proteins, appears as DTGVSQNPRHKITKRGQNVTFRCDPISEHNRLYWYRQTLGQGPEFLTYFQNEAQLEKSRLLSDRFSAERPKGSFSTLEIQRTEQGDSAMYLCASSTGQGIAQYFGPGTRLLVL.